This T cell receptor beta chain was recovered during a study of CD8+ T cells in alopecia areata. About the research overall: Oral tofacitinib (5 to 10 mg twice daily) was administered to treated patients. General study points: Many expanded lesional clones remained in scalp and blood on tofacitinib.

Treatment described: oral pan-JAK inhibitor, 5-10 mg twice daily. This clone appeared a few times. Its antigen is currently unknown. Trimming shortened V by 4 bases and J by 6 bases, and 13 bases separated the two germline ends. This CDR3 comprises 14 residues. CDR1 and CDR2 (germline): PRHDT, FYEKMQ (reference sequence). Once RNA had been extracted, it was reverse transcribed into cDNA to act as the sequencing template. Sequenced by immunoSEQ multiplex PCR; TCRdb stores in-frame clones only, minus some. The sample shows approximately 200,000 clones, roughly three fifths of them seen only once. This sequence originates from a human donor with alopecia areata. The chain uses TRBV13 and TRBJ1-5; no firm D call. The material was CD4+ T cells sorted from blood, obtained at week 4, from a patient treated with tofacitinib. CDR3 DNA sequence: TGTGCCAGCAGCTCCTGGCGGGCGGGTCAGCCCCAGCATTTT. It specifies CASSSWRAGQPQHF.